This TCR beta chain was sequenced during a study of blood T cells in healthy people across ages. A second PCR of about 7 to 11 cycles used a sample-barcoded 5' primer and a J-beta primer mix. TCRdb processed the 5' RACE reads anew with MiXCR; each CDR3 protein has one entry. The table lists around 1.5 million distinct CDR3 sequences, around 35% of them singletons. The length of the CDR3 is 13 residues. Unmatched junction bases numbered 2, after V lost 5 bases and J lost 5 bases. The germline CDR1 and CDR2 sequences are SGHTA and FQGTGA. Study-wide points: The percentage of naive T cells correlated strongly with TCR beta diversity. Comparison with aged donors showed that long-lived donors had more naive CD4+ cells and higher diversity.

This clonotype has ten or more counts. Antigen specificity is unknown. The sequence was collected from a young woman in good health. The sample taken for sequencing was blood. The J gene is TRBJ2-4, the V gene TRBV7-3; 8 bases map to TRBD2. The CDR3 protein is CASSPGRENIQYF. The CDR3 nucleotides read TGTGCCAGCAGCCCCGGGAGGGAAAACATTCAGTACTTC.